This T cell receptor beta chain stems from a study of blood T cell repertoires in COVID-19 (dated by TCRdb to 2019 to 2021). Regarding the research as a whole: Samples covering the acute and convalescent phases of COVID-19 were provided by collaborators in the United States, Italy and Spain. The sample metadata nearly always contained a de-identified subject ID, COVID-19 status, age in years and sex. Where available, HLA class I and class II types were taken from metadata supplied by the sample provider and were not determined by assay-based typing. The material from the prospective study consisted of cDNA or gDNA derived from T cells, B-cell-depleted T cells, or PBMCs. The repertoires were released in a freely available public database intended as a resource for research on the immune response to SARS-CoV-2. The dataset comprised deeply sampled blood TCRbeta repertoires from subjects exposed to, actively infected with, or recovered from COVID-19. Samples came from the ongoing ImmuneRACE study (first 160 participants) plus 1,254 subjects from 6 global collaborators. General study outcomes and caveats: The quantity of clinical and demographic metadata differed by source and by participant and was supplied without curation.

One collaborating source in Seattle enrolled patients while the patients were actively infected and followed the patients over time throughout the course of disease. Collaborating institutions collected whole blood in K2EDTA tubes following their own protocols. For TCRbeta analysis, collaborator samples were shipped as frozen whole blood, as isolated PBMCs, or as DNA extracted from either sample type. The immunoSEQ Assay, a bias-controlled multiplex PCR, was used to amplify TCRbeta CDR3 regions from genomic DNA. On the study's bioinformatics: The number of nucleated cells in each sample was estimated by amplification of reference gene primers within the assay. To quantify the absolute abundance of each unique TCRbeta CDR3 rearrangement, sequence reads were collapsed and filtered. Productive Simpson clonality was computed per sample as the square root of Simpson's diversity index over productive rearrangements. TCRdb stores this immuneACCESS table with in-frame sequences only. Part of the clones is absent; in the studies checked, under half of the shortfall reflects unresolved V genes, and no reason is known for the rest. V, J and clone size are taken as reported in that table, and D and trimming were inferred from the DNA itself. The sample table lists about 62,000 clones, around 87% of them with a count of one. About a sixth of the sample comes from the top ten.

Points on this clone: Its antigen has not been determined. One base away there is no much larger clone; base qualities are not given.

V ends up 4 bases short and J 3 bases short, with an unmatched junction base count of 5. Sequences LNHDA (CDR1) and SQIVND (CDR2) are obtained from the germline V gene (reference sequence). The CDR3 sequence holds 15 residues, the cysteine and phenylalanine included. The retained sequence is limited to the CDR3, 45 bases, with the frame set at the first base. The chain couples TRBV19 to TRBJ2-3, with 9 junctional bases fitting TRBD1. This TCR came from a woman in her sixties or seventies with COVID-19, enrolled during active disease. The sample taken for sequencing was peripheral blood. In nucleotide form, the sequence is TGTGCCAGTAGTAAAACCGGGACAGGGACAGATACGCAGTATTTT. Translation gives CASSKTGTGTDTQYF.